The table lists the clone carrying this TCR beta chain with a count of one. Germline V CDR1 and CDR2: SGHRS, YFSETQ. The CDR3 sequence is 12 residues long. Trimming left V 5 bases short and J 6 bases short, with 8 bases between. Method: immunoSEQ multiplex PCR; TCRdb's copy keeps in-frame clones and lacks some. The repertoire holds more than 9,500 clones, with 85% to 90% as singletons. This sample stems from a study of control samples from healthy donors and cancer patients. The source is a male donor with melanoma. Sequencing was performed on formalin-fixed, paraffin-embedded tissue. The V and J genes are TRBV5-1 and TRBJ2-2, with D unclear. The CDR3 sequence is CASRTDAGELFF. CDR3 sequence (DNA): TGCGCCAGCAGAACAGACGCCGGGGAGCTGTTTTTT.